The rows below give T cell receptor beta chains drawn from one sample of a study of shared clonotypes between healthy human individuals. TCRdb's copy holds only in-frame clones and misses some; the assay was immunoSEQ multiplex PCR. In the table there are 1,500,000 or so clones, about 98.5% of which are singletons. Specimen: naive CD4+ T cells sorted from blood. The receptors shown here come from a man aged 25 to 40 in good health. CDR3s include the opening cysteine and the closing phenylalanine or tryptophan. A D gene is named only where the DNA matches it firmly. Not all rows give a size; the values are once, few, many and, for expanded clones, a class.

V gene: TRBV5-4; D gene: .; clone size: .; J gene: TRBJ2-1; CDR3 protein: CASSLAGSNNEQFF; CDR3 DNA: TGTGCCAGCAGCTTGGCAGGGTCCAACAATGAGCAGTTCTTC
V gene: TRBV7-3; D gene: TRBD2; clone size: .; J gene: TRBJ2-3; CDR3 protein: CASSLKRDGVGTDTQYF; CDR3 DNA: TGTGCCAGCAGCTTAAAGCGGGATGGGGTGGGCACAGATACGCAGTATTTT
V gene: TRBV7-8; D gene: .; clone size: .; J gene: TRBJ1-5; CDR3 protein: CASSHPEIDQPQHF; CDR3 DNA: TGTGCCAGCAGCCACCCGGAGATAGATCAGCCCCAGCATTTT
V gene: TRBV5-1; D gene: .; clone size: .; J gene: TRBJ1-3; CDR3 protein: CASRGGGSGNTIYF; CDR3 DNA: TGCGCCAGCAGGGGAGGGGGATCTGGAAACACCATATATTTT
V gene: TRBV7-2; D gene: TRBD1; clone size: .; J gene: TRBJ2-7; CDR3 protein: CASSFRDRFYEQYF; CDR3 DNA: TGTGCCAGCAGCTTCCGGGACAGGTTCTACGAGCAGTACTTC
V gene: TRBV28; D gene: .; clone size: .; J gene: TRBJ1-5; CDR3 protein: CASRGSSNQPQHF; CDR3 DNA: TGTGCCAGCAGAGGAAGTAGCAATCAGCCCCAGCATTTT
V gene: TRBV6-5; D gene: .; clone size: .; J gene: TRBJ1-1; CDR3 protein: CASSYLYRATNTEAFF; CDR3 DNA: TGTGCCAGCAGTTACTTATACAGGGCGACAAACACTGAAGCTTTCTTT
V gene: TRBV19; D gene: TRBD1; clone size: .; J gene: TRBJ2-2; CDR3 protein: CATRQGFGTGELFF; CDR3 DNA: TGTGCCACGCGACAGGGATTTGGGACCGGGGAGCTGTTTTTT
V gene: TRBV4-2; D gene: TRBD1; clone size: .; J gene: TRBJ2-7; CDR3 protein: CASSQAPGQGMSYEQYF; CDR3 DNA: TGTGCCAGCAGCCAAGCCCCGGGACAGGGGATGTCCTACGAGCAGTACTTC
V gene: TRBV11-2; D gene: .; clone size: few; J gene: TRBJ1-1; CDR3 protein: CASSLVGPNTEAFF; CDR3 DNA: TGTGCCAGCAGCTTAGTCGGGCCGAACACTGAAGCTTTCTTT
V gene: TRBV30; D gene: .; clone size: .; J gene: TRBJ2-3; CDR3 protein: CAWSFGDTQYF; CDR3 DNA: TGTGCCTGGAGTTTTGGGGATACGCAGTATTTT
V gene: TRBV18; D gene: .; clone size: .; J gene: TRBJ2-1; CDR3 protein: CASSPQVVYNEQFF; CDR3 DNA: TGTGCCAGCTCACCCCAAGTAGTCTACAATGAGCAGTTCTTC
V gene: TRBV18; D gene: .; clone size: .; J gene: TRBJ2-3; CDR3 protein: CASSRPTDTQYF; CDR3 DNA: TGTGCCAGCTCACGGCCGACAGATACGCAGTATTTT
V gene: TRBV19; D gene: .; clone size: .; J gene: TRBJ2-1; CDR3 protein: CASSESLARGNNEQFF; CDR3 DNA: TGTGCCAGTAGCGAATCCTTAGCGCGGGGAAACAATGAGCAGTTCTTC
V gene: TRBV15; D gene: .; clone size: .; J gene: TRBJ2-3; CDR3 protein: CATSRVVGTQYF; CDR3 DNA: TGTGCCACCAGCAGAGTCGTGGGTACGCAGTATTTT
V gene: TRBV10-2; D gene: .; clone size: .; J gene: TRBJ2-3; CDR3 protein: CASRAGTGTDTQYF; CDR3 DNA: TGCGCCAGCAGGGCTGGGACTGGCACAGATACGCAGTATTTT
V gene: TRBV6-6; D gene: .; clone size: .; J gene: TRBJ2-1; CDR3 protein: CASMTWDGSGSNEQFF; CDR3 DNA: TGTGCCAGCATGACTTGGGATGGTAGTGGGAGCAATGAGCAGTTCTTC
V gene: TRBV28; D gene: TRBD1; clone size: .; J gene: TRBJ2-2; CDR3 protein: CASRYNRGKANTGELFF; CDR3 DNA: TGTGCCAGCAGATACAACAGGGGAAAGGCGAACACCGGGGAGCTGTTTTTT
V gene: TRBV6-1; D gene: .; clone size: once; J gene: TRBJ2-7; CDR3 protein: CASNPTGARYEQYF; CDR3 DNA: TGTGCCAGCAATCCTACGGGGGCGCGATACGAGCAGTACTTC
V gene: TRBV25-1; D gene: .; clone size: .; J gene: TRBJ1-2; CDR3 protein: CAAVGGGGYTF; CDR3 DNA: TGTGCCGCCGTGGGAGGGGGAGGCTACACCTTC
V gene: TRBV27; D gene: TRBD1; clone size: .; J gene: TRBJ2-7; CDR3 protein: CASSLAGTGVYEQYF; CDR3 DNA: TGTGCCAGCAGTTTAGCCGGGACAGGGGTCTACGAGCAGTACTTC
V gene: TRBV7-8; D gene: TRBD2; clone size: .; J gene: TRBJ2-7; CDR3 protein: CASSLALAGGTEQYF; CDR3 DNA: TGTGCCAGCAGCTTAGCGCTTGCGGGAGGGACCGAGCAGTACTTC
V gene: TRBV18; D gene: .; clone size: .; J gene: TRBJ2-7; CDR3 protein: CASSPSPYEQYF; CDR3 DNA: TGTGCCAGCTCACCTTCCCCTTACGAGCAGTACTTC
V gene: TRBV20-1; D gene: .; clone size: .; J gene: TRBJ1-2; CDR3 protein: CSARGGYGYTF; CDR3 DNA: TGCAGTGCTAGAGGGGGCTACGGCTACACCTTC
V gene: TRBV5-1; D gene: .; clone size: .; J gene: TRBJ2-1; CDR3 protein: CASSQGRIDEQFF; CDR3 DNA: TGCGCCAGCAGTCAGGGGAGGATTGATGAGCAGTTCTTC
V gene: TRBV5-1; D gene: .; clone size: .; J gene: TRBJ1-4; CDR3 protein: CASSPTVTASNEKLFF; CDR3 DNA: TGCGCCAGCAGCCCAACCGTGACAGCCTCTAATGAAAAACTGTTTTTT
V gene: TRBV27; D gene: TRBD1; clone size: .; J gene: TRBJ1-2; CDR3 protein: CASSPGTGDYGYTF; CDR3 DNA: TGTGCCAGCAGTCCCGGGACAGGTGACTATGGCTACACCTTC
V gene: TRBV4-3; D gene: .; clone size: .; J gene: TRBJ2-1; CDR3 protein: CASSQGVRQGSNEQFF; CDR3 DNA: TGCGCCAGCAGCCAAGGGGTTAGGCAAGGGTCGAATGAGCAGTTCTTC
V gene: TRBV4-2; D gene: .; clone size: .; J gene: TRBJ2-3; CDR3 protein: CASSQDPATRANTQYF; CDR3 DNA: TGTGCCAGCAGCCAAGACCCAGCGACCCGCGCAAATACGCAGTATTTT
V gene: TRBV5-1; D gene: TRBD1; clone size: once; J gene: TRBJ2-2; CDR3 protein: CASSPGQEHTGELFF; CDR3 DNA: TGCGCCAGCAGTCCGGGACAGGAGCACACCGGGGAGCTGTTTTTT
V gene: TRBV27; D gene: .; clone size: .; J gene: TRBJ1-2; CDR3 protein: CASSPTWESYGYTF; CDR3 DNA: TGTGCCAGCAGTCCGACGTGGGAATCCTATGGCTACACCTTC
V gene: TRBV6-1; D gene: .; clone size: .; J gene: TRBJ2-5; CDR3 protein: CASSAVTVSQETQYF; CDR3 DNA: TGTGCCAGCAGTGCGGTGACAGTCTCACAAGAGACCCAGTACTTC
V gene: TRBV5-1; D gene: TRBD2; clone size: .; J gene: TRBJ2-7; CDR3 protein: CASSLIAGSDEQYF; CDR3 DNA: TGCGCCAGCAGCTTGATAGCGGGATCGGACGAGCAGTACTTC
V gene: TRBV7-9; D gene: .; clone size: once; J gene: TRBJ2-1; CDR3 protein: CASSLVTGVYNEQFF; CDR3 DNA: TGTGCCAGCAGCTTAGTCACGGGAGTTTACAATGAGCAGTTCTTC
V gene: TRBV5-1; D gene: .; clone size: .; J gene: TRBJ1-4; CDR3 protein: CASSLDGNEKLFF; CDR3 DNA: TGCGCCAGCAGCTTGGACGGTAATGAAAAACTGTTTTTT
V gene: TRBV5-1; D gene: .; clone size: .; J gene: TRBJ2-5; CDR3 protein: CASSHLGRGYQETQYF; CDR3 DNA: TGCGCCAGCAGCCACTTGGGGCGCGGGTACCAAGAGACCCAGTACTTC
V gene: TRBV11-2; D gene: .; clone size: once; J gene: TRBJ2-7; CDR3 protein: CASSLGGRAREQYF; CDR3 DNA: TGTGCCAGCAGCTTGGGGGGCCGGGCACGCGAGCAGTACTTC
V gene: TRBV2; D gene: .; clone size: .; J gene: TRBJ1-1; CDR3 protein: CASKQGNTEAFF; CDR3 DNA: TGTGCCAGCAAACAGGGAAACACTGAAGCTTTCTTT
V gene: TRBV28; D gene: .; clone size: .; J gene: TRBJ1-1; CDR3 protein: CASTSYNTEAFF; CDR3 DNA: TGTGCCAGCACCAGTTACAACACTGAAGCTTTCTTT
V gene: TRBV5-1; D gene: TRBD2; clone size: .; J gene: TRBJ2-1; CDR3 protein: CASSVGGPGYEQFF; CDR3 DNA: TGCGCCAGCAGCGTGGGAGGGCCGGGATATGAGCAGTTCTTC
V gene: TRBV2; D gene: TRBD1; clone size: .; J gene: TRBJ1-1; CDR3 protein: CASSDGTGGVNTEAFF; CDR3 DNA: TGTGCCAGCAGTGACGGGACAGGAGGGGTGAACACTGAAGCTTTCTTT
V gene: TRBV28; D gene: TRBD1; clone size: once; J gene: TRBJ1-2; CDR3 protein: CASIAGGGYGYTF; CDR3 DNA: TGTGCCAGCATCGCAGGGGGCGGATATGGCTACACCTTC
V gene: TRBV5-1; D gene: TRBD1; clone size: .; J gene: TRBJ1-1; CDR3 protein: CASSLVQGAGNTEAFF; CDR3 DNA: TGCGCCAGCAGCTTGGTACAGGGGGCGGGGAACACTGAAGCTTTCTTT
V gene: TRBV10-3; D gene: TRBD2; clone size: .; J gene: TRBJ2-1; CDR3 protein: CAISDGLAGKYTSSYNEQFF; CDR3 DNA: TGTGCCATCAGTGATGGGCTAGCGGGGAAGTATACGAGCTCCTACAATGAGCAGTTCTTC
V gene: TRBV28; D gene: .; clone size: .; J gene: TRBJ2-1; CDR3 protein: CASTSEQFF; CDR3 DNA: TGTGCCAGCACTTCCGAGCAGTTCTTC
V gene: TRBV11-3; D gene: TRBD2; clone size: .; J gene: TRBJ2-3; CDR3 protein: CASSLGGGSRTDTQYF; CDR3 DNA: TGTGCCAGCAGCTTAGGGGGCGGGAGTCGCACAGATACGCAGTATTTT
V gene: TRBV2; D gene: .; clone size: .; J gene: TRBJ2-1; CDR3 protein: CASVVSGLALYNEQFF; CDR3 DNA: TGTGCCAGCGTGGTTTCGGGGCTAGCGTTGTACAATGAGCAGTTCTTC
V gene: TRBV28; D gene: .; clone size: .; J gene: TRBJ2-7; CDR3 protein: CASSFGRDPYEQYF; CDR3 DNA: TGTGCCAGCAGTTTTGGTAGGGACCCCTACGAGCAGTACTTC
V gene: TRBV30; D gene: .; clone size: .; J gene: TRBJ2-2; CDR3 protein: CAWSVQVTGELFF; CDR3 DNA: TGTGCCTGGAGTGTACAGGTCACCGGGGAGCTGTTTTTT
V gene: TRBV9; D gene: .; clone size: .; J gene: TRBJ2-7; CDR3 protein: CASSVGSAGGGYEQYF; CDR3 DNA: TGTGCCAGCAGCGTAGGGTCTGCGGGTGGGGGGTACGAGCAGTACTTC
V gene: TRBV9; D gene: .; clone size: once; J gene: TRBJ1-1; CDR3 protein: CASSVGAGANTEAFF; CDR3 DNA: TGTGCCAGCAGCGTTGGGGCGGGGGCGAACACTGAAGCTTTCTTT
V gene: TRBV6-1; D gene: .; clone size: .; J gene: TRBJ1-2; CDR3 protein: CASSEGQQFSYGYTF; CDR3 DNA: TGTGCCAGCAGTGAAGGACAGCAGTTTAGCTATGGCTACACCTTC
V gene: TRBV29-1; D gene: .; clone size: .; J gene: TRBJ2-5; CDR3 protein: CSARVPWLEETQYF; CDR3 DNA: TGCAGCGCCAGAGTCCCGTGGTTAGAAGAGACCCAGTACTTC
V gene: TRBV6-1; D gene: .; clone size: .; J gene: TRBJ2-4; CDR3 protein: CASSEFGLAKNIQYF; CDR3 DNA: TGTGCCAGCAGTGAATTCGGCTTAGCCAAAAACATTCAGTACTTC
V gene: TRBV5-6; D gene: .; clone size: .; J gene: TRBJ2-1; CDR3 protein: CASSLVDRRGGNEQFF; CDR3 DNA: TGTGCCAGCAGCTTGGTTGACCGCAGGGGCGGGAATGAGCAGTTCTTC
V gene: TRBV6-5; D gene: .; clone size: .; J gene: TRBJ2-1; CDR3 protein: CASTQGNEQFF; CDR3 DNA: TGTGCCAGCACCCAAGGGAATGAGCAGTTCTTC